The T cell receptor beta chain described here comes from a study of OX40 agonist ivuxolimab in advanced cancers. Measured with immunoSEQ multiplex PCR; TCRdb has only the in-frame clones, and not every one. The sample lists under 150,000 clones; 80% to 90% were seen once. Note on this clone: Its cognate antigen is unknown.

The germline CDR1 and CDR2 sequences are SGHRS and YFSETQ. The CDR3 contains 15 residues. Losses at the gene ends were 4 bases for V and 5 bases for J; bases not matched to a gene: 5. Study outcomes and limitations: Clonal expansion was seen in CD4+ and CD8+ blood T cells by week 6 at 0.1 to 3.0 mg/kg.

The sequenced sample was CD4+ or CD8+ T cells sorted from blood, obtained in a trial of the OX40 agonist ivuxolimab. The chain is built from TRBV5-1 and TRBJ1-6; 8 bases map to TRBD1. The TCR originated in an adult with an advanced solid tumor such as melanoma, head and neck, liver or kidney cancer. The CDR3 nucleotides are TGCGCCAGCAGCCGACAGGGGCAAGATAATTCACCCCTCCACTTT. Its translation: CASSRQGQDNSPLHF. Complete variable domain (other parts from reference TRBV5-1 and TRBJ1-6): KAGVTQTPRYLIKTRGQQVTLSCSPISGHRSVSWYQQTPGQGLQFLFEYFSETQRNKGNFPGRFSGRQFSNSRSEMNVSTLELGDSALYLCASSRQGQDNSPLHFGNGTRLTVT.